Following are 9 T cell receptor beta chains from one sample sequenced in a study of blood T cell repertoires in COVID-19. TCRdb keeps only in-frame clones here, not all; method: immunoSEQ multiplex PCR. The sample carries almost 95,000 clones, 87% recorded once. Sequencing input: peripheral blood. The receptors shown here come from a woman aged 60-75 years with COVID-19, enrolled during active disease.

This rearrangement joins TRBV29-1 to TRBJ1-1; D unresolved. This CDR3 is 13 amino acids long. CDR1 and CDR2 (germline): SQVTM, ANQGSEA. The CDR3: CSGSRWMSTEAFF. The CDR3 DNA is TGCAGTGGTAGCCGCTGGATGAGCACTGAAGCTTTCTTT.

The rearrangement joins TRBV6-6 to TRBJ2-3; tentative D call: TRBD2 (5 bases). Germline CDR1 reads MNHNY; CDR2 reads SVGAGI (reference sequence). The CDR3 covers 14 residues. The germline V and J ends were trimmed by 5 bases and 6 bases, with 15 bases remaining between them. The CDR3 loop is CASSTLRGRDTQYF. Here the CDR3 DNA reads TGTGCCAGCAGTACCCTCCGGGGTAGGGATACGCAGTATTTT.

This chain uses TRBV6-6 with TRBJ1-3; 8 nucleotides line up with TRBD1. Germline values: CDR1 MNHNY, CDR2 SVGAGI (reference sequence). There are 14 residues in the CDR3. The trim removed 5 bases at V and 5 bases at J, leaving 5 bases unmatched. CDR3 residues: CASSKDRERNTIYF. The CDR3 nucleotides are TGTGCCAGCAGTAAGGACAGGGAACGAAACACCATATATTTT.

This clone was observed a few times. The chain links TRBV7-3 to TRBJ2-2; 8 bases map to TRBD2. The CDR3 totals 17 residues. V lost 5 bases and J lost 1; bases outside the gene matches: 9. In germline, CDR1 is SGHTA, CDR2 FQGTGA. CDR3 sequence reads: CASSLRGGTRNTGELFF. The CDR3 nucleotides read TGTGCCAGCAGCCTACGCGGTGGGACTAGGAACACCGGGGAGCTGTTTTTT. The whole variable domain, remainder taken from reference TRBV7-3 and TRBJ2-2, is GAGVSQTPSNKVTEKGKYVELRCDPISGHTALYWYRQSLGQGPEFLIYFQGTGAADDSGLPNDRFFAVRPEGSVSTLKIQRTERGDSAVYLCASSLRGGTRNTGELFFGEGSRLTVL.

V is TRBV11-3 and J is TRBJ1-5, with 10 bases that match TRBD1. The CDR3 is made up of 15 amino acids. Germline lookup yields CDR1 SGHNT and CDR2 YENEEA. V trimming: 5 bases; J trimming: 5 bases; junction bases outside the gene matches: 6. CDR3 nucleotides: TGTGCCAGCAGCCAGGACAGGGGGTGGGATCAGCCCCAGCATTTT. Residues: CASSQDRGWDQPQHF.

In DNA form, the CDR3 reads TGTGCCAGCAGTTTGGACAGGGGTGGCTATGGCTACACCTTC. Its translation: CASSLDRGGYGYTF. This rearrangement joins TRBV28 to TRBJ1-2; 9 nucleotides align to TRBD1. Trimming cost V 3 bases and J 4 bases; bases outside gene matches: 3. The CDR3 is made up of 14 amino acids. CDR1 and CDR2 from the germline V gene are MDHEN and SYDVKM.

V gene TRBV12-3 or TRBV12-4 combines with J gene TRBJ1-5; D call uncertain. The CDR3 extends over 11 amino acids. V lost 4 bases, J lost 5 bases, and 3 bases lay in between. This CDR3 is CASSSDQPQHF. DNA of the CDR3: TGTGCCAGCAGTTCTGATCAGCCCCAGCATTTT.

CDR3 sequence reads: CASSPEGSGANVLTF. The CDR3 coding sequence is TGCGCCAGCAGCCCGGAGGGGTCTGGGGCCAACGTCCTGACTTTC. The chain is built from TRBV4-3 and TRBJ2-6, with D maybe TRBD2 (6 bases). V dropped 4 bases and J dropped 1 base, with 8 bases sitting between them. CDR3 length: 15 amino acids. CDR1 and CDR2 from the germline V gene are LGHNA and YSLEER.

The V gene is TRBV12-5, the J gene TRBJ1-2; perhaps TRBD1 as D (5 bases). The CDR3 length is 16 residues. Germline CDR1 is LGHNT and CDR2 is FRNRAP. V dropped 0 bases and J dropped 3 bases, with 14 bases sitting between them. CDR3 in amino acids: CASGLVPGGRHYGYTF. CDR3 nucleotide sequence: TGTGCTAGTGGTTTGGTGCCCGGGGGGAGGCACTATGGCTACACCTTC.